In this sample, the clone carrying this T cell receptor (beta chain) turned up many times. The authors made TCR cDNA by 5'RACE template switching, adding a universal primer site and UMIs. TCRdb ran MiXCR on the 5' RACE reads and lists one entry per CDR3 protein. The table records more than 25,000 distinct CDR3 sequences, 4.5% to 6% of them present only once. This entry belongs to a study of T cells after yellow fever vaccination. The CDR3 loop spans 15 amino acids. V trimming: 0 bases; J trimming: 7 bases; junction bases outside the gene matches: 5. Germline V gene lookup returns CDR1 ENHRY and CDR2 SYGVKD. Notes on the study in general: There were almost no vaccine-responding clonotypes detectable in the sorted memory subsets on day 0.

This clonotype was sampled from a young man who received the YFV17D yellow fever vaccine. The chain carries TRBV10-3 and TRBJ2-1; the match to TRBD2 covers 8 bases. Here the sequenced sample was PBMCs, either bulk or a sorted T-cell subset (CD4+, CD8+, memory, or dextramer-sorted; not recorded which), taken 15 days after the yellow fever booster vaccination. CDR3 region: CAISESGLVENEQFF. The CDR3 DNA is TGTGCCATCAGTGAGTCGGGACTAGTTGAAAATGAGCAGTTCTTC.